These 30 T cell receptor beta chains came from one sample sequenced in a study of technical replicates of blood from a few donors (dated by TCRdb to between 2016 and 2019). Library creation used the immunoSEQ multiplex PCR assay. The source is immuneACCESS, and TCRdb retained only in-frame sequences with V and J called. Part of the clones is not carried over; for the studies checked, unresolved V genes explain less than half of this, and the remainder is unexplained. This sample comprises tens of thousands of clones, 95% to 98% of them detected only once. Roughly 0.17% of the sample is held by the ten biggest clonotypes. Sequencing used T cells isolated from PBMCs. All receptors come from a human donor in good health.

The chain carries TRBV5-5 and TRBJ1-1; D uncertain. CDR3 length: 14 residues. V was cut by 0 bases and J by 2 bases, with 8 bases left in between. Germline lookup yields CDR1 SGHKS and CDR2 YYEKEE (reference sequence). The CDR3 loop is CASSLGQFNTEAFF. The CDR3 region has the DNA TGTGCCAGCAGCTTGGGGCAGTTTAACACTGAAGCTTTCTTT.

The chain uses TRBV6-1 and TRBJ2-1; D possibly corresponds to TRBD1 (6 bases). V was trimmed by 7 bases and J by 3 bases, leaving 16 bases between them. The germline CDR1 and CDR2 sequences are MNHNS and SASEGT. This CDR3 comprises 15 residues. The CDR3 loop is CASTAGTTNYNEQFF. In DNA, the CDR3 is TGTGCCAGCACTGCCGGGACAACTAACTACAATGAGCAGTTCTTC.

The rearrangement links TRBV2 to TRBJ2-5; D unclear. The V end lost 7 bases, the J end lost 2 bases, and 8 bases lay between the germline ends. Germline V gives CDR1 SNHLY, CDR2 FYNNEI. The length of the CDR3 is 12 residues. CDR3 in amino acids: CASKTDQETQYF. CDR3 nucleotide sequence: TGTGCCAGCAAAACTGATCAAGAGACCCAGTACTTC. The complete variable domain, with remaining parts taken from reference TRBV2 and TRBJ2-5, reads EPEVTQTPSHQVTQMGQEVILRCVPISNHLYFYWYRQILGQKVEFLVSFYNNEISEKSEIFDDQFSVERPDGSNFTLKIRSTKLEDSAMYFCASKTDQETQYFGPGTRLLVL.

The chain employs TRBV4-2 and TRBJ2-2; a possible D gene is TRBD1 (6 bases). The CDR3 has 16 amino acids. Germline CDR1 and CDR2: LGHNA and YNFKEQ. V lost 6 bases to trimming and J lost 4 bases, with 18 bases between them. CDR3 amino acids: CASRLTYRVRTGELFF. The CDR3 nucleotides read TGTGCCAGCAGACTCACATACAGGGTGCGCACCGGGGAGCTGTTTTTT.

The CDR3 spells CASSLGYRGQETQYF. The CDR3 bases are TGTGCCAGCAGCTTGGGGTACAGGGGACAAGAGACCCAGTACTTC. The chain joins TRBV5-5 to TRBJ2-5; 7 nucleotides agree with TRBD1. V was pared by 0 bases and J by 2 bases, with 4 bases of the junction left unmatched. The V gene's germline CDR1 is SGHKS and CDR2 YYEKEE (reference sequence). This CDR3 spans 15 amino acids.

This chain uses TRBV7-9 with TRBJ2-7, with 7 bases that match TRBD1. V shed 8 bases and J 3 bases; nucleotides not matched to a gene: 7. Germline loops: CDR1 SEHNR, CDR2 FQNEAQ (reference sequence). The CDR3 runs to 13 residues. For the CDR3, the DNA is TGTGCCAGCTTAGGGGACAGCTTCTACGAGCAGTACTTC. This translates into CASLGDSFYEQYF.

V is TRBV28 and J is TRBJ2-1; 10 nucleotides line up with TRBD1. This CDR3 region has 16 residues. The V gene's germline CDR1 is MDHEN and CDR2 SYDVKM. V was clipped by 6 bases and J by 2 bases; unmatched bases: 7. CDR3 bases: TGTGCCAGCAGGTCCGAAGGGACAGGGGCCTACAATGAGCAGTTCTTC. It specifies CASRSEGTGAYNEQFF.

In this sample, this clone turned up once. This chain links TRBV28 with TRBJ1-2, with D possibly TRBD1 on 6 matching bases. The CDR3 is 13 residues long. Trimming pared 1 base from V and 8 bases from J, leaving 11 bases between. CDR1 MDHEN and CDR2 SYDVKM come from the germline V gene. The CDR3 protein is CASSLLQGYGYTF. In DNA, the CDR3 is TGTGCCAGCAGTTTATTGCAGGGGTACGGCTACACCTTC.

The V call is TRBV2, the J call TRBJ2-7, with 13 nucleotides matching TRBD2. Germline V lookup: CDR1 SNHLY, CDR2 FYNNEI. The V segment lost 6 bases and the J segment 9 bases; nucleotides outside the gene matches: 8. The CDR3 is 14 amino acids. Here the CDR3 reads CASSGLAGVDVQYF. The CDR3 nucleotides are TGTGCCAGCAGCGGACTAGCGGGAGTGGACGTGCAGTACTTC.

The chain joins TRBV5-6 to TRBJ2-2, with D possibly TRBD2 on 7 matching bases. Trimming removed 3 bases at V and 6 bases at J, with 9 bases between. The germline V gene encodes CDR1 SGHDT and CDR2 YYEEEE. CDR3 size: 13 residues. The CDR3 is CASSWGGSGELFF. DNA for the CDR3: TGTGCCAGCAGCTGGGGGGGCTCCGGGGAGCTGTTTTTT.

The CDR3 loop is CASSLAQQANYGYTF. CDR3 sequence (DNA): TGTGCCAGCAGTTTAGCGCAACAGGCGAACTATGGCTACACCTTC. The rearrangement joins TRBV28 to TRBJ1-2; D is perhaps TRBD1 (5 bases). The CDR3 spans 15 residues. Trimming pared 2 bases from V and 2 bases from J, leaving 12 bases between. Germline CDR1 is MDHEN and CDR2 is SYDVKM.

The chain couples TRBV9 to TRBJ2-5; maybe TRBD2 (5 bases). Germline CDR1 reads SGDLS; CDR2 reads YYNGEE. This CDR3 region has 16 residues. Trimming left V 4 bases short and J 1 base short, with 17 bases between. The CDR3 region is CASSPLAGLTQETQYF. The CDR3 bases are TGTGCCAGCAGCCCTTTGGCGGGCCTAACCCAAGAGACCCAGTACTTC. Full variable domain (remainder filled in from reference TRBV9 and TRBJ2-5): DSGVTQTPKHLITATGQRVTLRCSPRSGDLSVYWYQQSLDQGLQFLIQYYNGEERAKGNILERFSAQQFPDLHSELNLSSLELGDSALYFCASSPLAGLTQETQYFGPGTRLLVL.

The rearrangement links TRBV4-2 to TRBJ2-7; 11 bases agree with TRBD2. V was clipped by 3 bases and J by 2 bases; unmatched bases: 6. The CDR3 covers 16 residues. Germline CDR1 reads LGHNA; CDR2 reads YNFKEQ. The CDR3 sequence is CASSQESTSGTYEQYF. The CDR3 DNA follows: TGTGCCAGCAGCCAGGAGTCGACTAGCGGGACCTACGAGCAGTACTTC.

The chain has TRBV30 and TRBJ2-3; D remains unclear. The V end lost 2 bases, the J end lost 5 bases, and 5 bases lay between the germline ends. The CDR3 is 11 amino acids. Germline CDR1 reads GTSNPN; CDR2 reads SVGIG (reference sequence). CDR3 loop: CAWSLRDTQYF. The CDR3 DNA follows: TGTGCCTGGAGTCTCAGAGATACGCAGTATTTT.

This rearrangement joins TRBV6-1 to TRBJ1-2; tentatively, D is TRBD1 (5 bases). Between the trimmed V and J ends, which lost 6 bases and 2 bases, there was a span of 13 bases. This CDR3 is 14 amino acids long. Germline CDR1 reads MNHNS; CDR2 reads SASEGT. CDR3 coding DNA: TGTGCCAGCAGGGGGGGACGGGTCAACTATGGCTACACCTTC. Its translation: CASRGGRVNYGYTF.

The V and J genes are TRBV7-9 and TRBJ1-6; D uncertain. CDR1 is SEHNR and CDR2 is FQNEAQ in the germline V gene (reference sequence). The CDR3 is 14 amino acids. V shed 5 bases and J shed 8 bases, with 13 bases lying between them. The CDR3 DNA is TGTGCCAGCAGCCCCGGTGAGATCGATTCACCCCTCCACTTT. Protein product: CASSPGEIDSPLHF.

This CDR3 reads CAWNFRGTGELFF. CDR3 nucleotide sequence: TGTGCCTGGAACTTCCGGGGAACCGGGGAGCTGTTTTTT. The chain recombines TRBV30 with TRBJ2-2; tentative D call: TRBD2 (5 bases). Looked up from germline, CDR1 is GTSNPN and CDR2 is SVGIG (reference sequence). CDR3 length: 13 amino acids. Trimming removed 4 bases from V and 5 bases from J, with 11 bases in between.

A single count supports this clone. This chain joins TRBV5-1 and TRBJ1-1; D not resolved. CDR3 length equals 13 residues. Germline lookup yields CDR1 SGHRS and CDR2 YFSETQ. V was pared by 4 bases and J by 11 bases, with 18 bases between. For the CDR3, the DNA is TGCGCCAGCAGCCCAGGTGATATAGGTCGTGCTTTCTTT. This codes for CASSPGDIGRAFF. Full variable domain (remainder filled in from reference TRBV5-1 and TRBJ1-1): KAGVTQTPRYLIKTRGQQVTLSCSPISGHRSVSWYQQTPGQGLQFLFEYFSETQRNKGNFPGRFSGRQFSNSRSEMNVSTLELGDSALYLCASSPGDIGRAFFGQGTRLTVV.

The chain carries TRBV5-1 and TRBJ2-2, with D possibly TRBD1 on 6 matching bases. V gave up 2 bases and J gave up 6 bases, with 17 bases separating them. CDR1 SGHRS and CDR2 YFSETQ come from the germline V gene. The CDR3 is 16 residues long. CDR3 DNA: TGCGCCAGCAGCTTCACTCCCGCGACAGGAGCCGGGGAGCTGTTTTTT. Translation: CASSFTPATGAGELFF.

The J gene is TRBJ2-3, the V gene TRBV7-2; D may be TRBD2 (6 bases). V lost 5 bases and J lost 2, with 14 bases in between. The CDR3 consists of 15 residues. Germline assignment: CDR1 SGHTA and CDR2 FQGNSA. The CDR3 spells CASSPLGGVTDTQYF. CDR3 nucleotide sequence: TGTGCCAGCAGCCCATTGGGCGGGGTCACAGATACGCAGTATTTT.

In DNA, the CDR3 is TGTGCCAGCAGCACCCCTACGGGGGGATCCTACGAGCAGTACTTC. Translated, it gives CASSTPTGGSYEQYF. This chain uses TRBV27 with TRBJ2-7, with 7 positions matching TRBD2. J lost 1 base, V lost 6 bases, and 9 bases had no gene match. The germline CDR1 and CDR2 sequences are MNHEY and SMNVEV (reference sequence). CDR3 length equals 15 residues.

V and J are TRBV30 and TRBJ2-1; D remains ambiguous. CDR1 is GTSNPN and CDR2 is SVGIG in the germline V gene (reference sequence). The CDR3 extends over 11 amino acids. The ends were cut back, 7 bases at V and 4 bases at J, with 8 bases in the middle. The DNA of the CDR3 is TGTGCCTCGGGTGGGTACAATGAGCAGTTCTTC. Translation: CASGGYNEQFF.

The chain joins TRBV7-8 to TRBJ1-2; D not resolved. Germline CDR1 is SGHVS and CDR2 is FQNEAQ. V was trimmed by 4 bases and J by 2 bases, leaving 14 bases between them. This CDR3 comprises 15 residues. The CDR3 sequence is CASSWESSLNYGYTF. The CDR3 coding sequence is TGTGCCAGCAGCTGGGAGTCCAGCTTAAACTATGGCTACACCTTC.

The CDR3 loop reads CASSQPRQEQFF. DNA of the CDR3: TGTGCCAGTAGTCAACCCCGACAGGAGCAGTTCTTC. The rearrangement uses TRBV19 and TRBJ2-1, with D perhaps TRBD1 (5 bases). Trimming pared 5 bases from V and 10 bases from J, leaving 12 bases between. The CDR3 is made up of 12 amino acids. Germline CDR1 and CDR2: LNHDA and SQIVND (reference sequence).

Here the CDR3 DNA reads TGTGCCAGCACTACGGGGAGAGAAGGTACGCAGTATTTT. This sequence encodes CASTTGREGTQYF. The chain employs TRBV6-5 and TRBJ2-3, with D maybe TRBD2 (5 bases). Germline V CDR1 and CDR2: MNHEY, SVGAGI. The V end was cut by 7 bases, the J end by 8 bases, with 16 bases between. The CDR3 is 13 residues long.

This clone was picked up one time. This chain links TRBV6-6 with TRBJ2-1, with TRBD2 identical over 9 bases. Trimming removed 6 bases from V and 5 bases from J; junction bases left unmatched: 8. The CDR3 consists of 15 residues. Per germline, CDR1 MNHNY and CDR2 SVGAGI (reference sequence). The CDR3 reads CASREIAGAHNEQFF. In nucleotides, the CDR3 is TGTGCCAGCAGGGAAATAGCGGGAGCCCACAATGAGCAGTTCTTC.

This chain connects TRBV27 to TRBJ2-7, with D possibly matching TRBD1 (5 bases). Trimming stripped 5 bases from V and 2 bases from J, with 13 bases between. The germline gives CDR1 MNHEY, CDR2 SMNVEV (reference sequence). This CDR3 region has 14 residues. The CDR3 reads CASSTQTDPYEQYF. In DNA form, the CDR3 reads TGTGCCAGCAGTACACAGACAGATCCCTACGAGCAGTACTTC.

CDR3 nucleotide sequence: TGTGCCAGCAGAGGTGGAGGGATCGCGGCTGAAGCTTTCTTT. Translation gives CASRGGGIAAEAFF. The V gene is TRBV7-9, the J gene TRBJ1-1; D call uncertain. V shed 6 bases and J shed 6 bases, with 17 bases lying between them. CDR1 is SEHNR, CDR2 FQNEAQ, per germline (reference sequence). This CDR3 has 14 amino acids.

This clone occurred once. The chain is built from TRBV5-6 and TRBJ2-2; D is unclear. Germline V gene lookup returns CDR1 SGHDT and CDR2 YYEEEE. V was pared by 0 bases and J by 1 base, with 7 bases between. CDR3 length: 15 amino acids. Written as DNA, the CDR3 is TGTGCCAGCAGCTTGGTCGATAGGAACACCGGGGAGCTGTTTTTT. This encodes CASSLVDRNTGELFF.

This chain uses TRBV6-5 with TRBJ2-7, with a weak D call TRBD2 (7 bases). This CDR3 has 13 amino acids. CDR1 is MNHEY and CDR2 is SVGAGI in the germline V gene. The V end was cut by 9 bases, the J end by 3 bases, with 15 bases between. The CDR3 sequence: CAREQGGDYEQYF. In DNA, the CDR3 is TGTGCCAGGGAACAGGGAGGGGACTACGAGCAGTACTTC.